The clone carrying this T cell receptor beta chain has a handful of counts. Its antigen is still unknown. V trimming: 7 bases; J trimming: 5 bases; junction bases outside the gene matches: 6. Germline V gives CDR1 SGHVS, CDR2 FQNEAQ. The CDR3 spans 14 residues. This record comes from a study of T cell repertoires in cytomegalovirus infection. As for the study in general: Researchers turned to recently identified HLA-C-restricted CMV epitopes as well as well-studied HLA-B-restricted ones. Public TCR beta signatures marked donors with CMV infection and the matching HLA. Whole-study findings and limits: Identification of carriers of CMV plus the relevant HLA was achieved through cumulative public TCR beta family frequency.

From the reads, TCRdb called clonotypes with MiXCR, one entry per CDR3 protein. Of about 310,000 distinct CDR3 sequences in the sample, around a quarter were seen once. The starting material was cultured PBMCs, obtained from culture after CMV antigen stimulation. The sequence was obtained from a human donor in good health (CMV status not recorded). Some clones in this sample may be carry-over from other donors' samples. The gene calls are TRBV7-8 and TRBJ2-2; TRBD1 agrees at 8 bases. The DNA for the CDR3 is TGTGCCAGCAACCAGGGGGCTGGAACCGGGGAGCTGTTTTTT. This translates into CASNQGAGTGELFF.